These 3 T cell receptor beta chains originate from one sample sequenced in a study of blood T cell repertoires in COVID-19. TCRdb's copy holds only in-frame clones and misses some; the assay was immunoSEQ multiplex PCR. The table shows a few hundred thousand clones, with around 90% occurring only once. The material sequenced was peripheral blood. Every receptor here comes from a man aged 18 to 29 who had recovered from COVID-19.

J is TRBJ2-3 and V is TRBV5-1, with 10 bases lining up with TRBD1. Germline lookup yields CDR1 SGHRS and CDR2 YFSETQ. The CDR3 consists of 16 residues. The ends lost 5 bases at V and 0 bases at J; junction bases unmatched: 6. CDR3 sequence reads: CASSYPGQGSTDTQYF. CDR3 in DNA: TGCGCCAGCAGTTACCCGGGACAGGGGAGCACAGATACGCAGTATTTT.

J is TRBJ1-2 and V is TRBV6-6; D possibly corresponds to TRBD1 (5 bases). The germline V gene encodes CDR1 MNHNY and CDR2 SVGAGI (reference sequence). This CDR3 spans 13 amino acids. Trimming shortened V by 6 bases and J by 0 bases, and 8 bases separated the two germline ends. The CDR3 is CASRTETNYGYTF. DNA for the CDR3: TGTGCCAGCAGGACAGAGACTAACTATGGCTACACCTTC.

The genes are TRBV4-3 and TRBJ2-3; 8 bases agree with TRBD1. The CDR3 loop spans 13 amino acids. The V gene end was trimmed by 0 bases and the J gene end by 14 bases; junction bases not matched to a gene: 7. The germline V gene has CDR1 LGHNA and CDR2 YSLEER. The chain's CDR3 is CASSQERDRRAYF. The CDR3 bases are TGCGCCAGCAGCCAAGAGAGGGACAGGAGAGCGTATTTT.